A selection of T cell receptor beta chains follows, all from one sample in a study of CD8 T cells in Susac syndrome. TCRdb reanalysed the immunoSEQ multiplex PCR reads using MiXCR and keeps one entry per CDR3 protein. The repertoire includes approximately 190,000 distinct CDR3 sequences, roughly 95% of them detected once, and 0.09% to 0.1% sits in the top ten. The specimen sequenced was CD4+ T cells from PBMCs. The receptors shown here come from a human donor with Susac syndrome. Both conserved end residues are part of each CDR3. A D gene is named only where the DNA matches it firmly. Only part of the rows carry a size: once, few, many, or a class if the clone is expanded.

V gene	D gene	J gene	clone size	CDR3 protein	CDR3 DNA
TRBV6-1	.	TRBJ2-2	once	CASIPSIGLYTGELFF	TGTGCCAGCATCCCGTCTATCGGACTATACACCGGGGAGCTGTTTTTT
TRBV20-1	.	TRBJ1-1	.	CRRGYTAFF	TGCAGACGGGGGTATACGGCTTTCTTT
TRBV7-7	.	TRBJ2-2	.	CASSTRVDGLNTGELFF	TGTGCTAGCAGCACTCGAGTCGACGGATTAAACACCGGGGAGCTGTTTTTT
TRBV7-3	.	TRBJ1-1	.	CASSLTFGQGTTEAFF	TGTGCCAGCAGCTTAACGTTTGGTCAGGGGACCACTGAAGCTTTCTTT
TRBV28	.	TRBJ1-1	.	CASSLPGRLATEAFF	TGTGCCAGCAGTTTACCGGGACGGCTGGCCACTGAAGCTTTCTTT
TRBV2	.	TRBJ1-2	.	CASSDYESSVGGYTF	TGTGCCAGCAGTGACTACGAGAGCAGCGTTGGGGGCTACACCTTC
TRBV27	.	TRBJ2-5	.	CASSLSDVAKTQYF	TGTGCCAGCAGTTTATCCGACGTTGCGAAGACCCAGTACTTC
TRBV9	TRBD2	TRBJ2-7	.	CASSLAGLSYEQYF	TGTGCCAGCAGTCTAGCGGGCCTCTCCTACGAGCAGTACTTC
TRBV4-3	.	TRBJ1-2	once	CASSQGGASGYGYTF	TGCGCCAGCAGCCAAGGGGGGGCGTCCGGCTATGGCTACACCTTC
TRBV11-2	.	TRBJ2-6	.	CASSSRPAGISGANVLTF	TGTGCCAGCAGCTCCCGGCCTGCCGGGATAAGTGGGGCCAACGTCCTGACTTTC
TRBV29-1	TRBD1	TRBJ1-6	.	CSAGQGTYNSPLHF	TGCAGCGCGGGACAGGGCACCTATAATTCACCCCTCCACTTT
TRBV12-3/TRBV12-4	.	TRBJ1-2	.	CASSFRRGVDYGYTF	TGTGCCAGCAGTTTCCGTAGGGGGGTTGACTATGGCTACACCTTC
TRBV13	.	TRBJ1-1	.	CASSNTEAFF	TGTGCCAGCAGTAACACTGAAGCTTTCTTT
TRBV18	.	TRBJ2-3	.	CASSPLILSGPDTQYF	TGTGCCAGCTCACCTCTTATCCTGAGCGGCCCAGATACGCAGTATTTT
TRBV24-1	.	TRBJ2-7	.	CATSDFLWKYF	TGTGCCACCAGTGATTTTCTTTGGAAGTACTTC
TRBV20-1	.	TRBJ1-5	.	CSASGRGGGNQPQHF	TGCAGTGCTAGTGGCAGGGGAGGCGGTAATCAGCCCCAGCATTTT
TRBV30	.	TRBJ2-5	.	CAWSVAHETQYF	TGTGCCTGGAGTGTAGCCCATGAGACCCAGTACTTC
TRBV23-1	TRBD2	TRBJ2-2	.	CASSQNGSGGLNTGELFF	TGCGCCAGCAGTCAAAATGGTAGCGGGGGCCTGAACACCGGGGAGCTGTTTTTT
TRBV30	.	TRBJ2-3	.	CAWSVGGDTQYF	TGTGCCTGGAGTGTGGGGGGCGATACGCAGTATTTT
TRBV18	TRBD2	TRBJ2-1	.	CASSPSGGSLNEQFF	TGTGCCAGCTCCCCTAGCGGGGGGAGCCTCAATGAGCAGTTCTTC
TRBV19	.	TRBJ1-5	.	CASSIRQNQPQHF	TGTGCCAGTAGTATTCGGCAAAATCAGCCCCAGCATTTT
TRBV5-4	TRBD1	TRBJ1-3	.	CASSSANRGGNTIYF	TGTGCCAGCAGCTCGGCGAACAGGGGTGGAAACACCATATATTTT
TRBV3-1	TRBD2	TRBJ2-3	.	CASSHRAGGQGATDTQYF	TGTGCCAGCAGCCACCGAGCGGGGGGGCAAGGAGCCACAGATACGCAGTATTTT
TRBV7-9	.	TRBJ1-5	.	CASSLVVGQPQHF	TGTGCCAGCAGCTTAGTGGTGGGTCAGCCCCAGCATTTT
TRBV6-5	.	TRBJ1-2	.	CASSRLGQLYGYTF	TGTGCCAGCAGCCGCCTCGGGCAGCTCTATGGCTACACCTTC
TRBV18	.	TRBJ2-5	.	CASSPKNGGTQYF	TGTGCCAGCTCACCAAAGAACGGGGGGACCCAGTACTTC